This paragraph reports one TCR beta chain. The CDR3 loop spans 15 amino acids. The germline V and J ends were trimmed by 7 bases and 0 bases, with 10 bases remaining between them. CDR1 and CDR2 from the germline V gene are SNHLY and FYNNEI. This specimen comes from a study of blood T cell repertoires in COVID-19. Study details: Samples taken during acute and convalescent COVID-19 were collected in the United States, Italy and Spain. Nucleic acid was either cDNA or gDNA, and it came from T cells, B-cell-depleted T cells, or PBMCs.

In the authors' methods: Using reference gene primer amplification, nucleated cell counts were estimated. TCRdb keeps only in-frame clones here, not all; method: immunoSEQ multiplex PCR. The D gene and trimming were derived from the DNA, and the V and J assignments and clone size from that table. The data contain over 9,000 clones, 70% to 90% of them singletons. The source of this sequence is a man aged 60 to 69 with acute or convalescent COVID-19. This chain links TRBV2 with TRBJ2-6; no clear D gene. Material for sequencing was peripheral blood. The CDR3 sequence is CASTRSTSGANVLTF. Written as DNA, the CDR3 is TGTGCCAGCACGCGGAGTACCTCTGGGGCCAACGTCCTGACTTTC.